A single sample is the source of the 28 T cell receptor beta chains below, sequenced in a study of early T cells in non-severe SARS-CoV-2 infection. TCRdb analysed the 5' RACE reads with MiXCR anew, one entry per CDR3 protein. Of some 100,000 distinct CDR3 sequences detected, over 12% appear once; the ten largest clones hold about 0.59%. The sequencing sample was made of whole blood. These receptors originate from an adult who was a healthcare worker with PCR-confirmed SARS-CoV-2 infection or an uninfected control (not recorded which).

The chain employs TRBV20-1 and TRBJ1-1, with unresolved D. The ends were cut back, 1 base at V and 5 bases at J, with 20 bases in the middle. Germline V lookup: CDR1 DFQATT, CDR2 SNEGSKA (reference sequence). CDR3 size: 16 residues. The CDR3 coding sequence is TGCAGTGCTAGAGTGTCCGACAAAAATTTGGGTACTGAAGCTTTCTTT. Its translation is CSARVSDKNLGTEAFF.

This clonotype was detected only a few times. For the CDR3, the DNA is TGTGCCTGGAGCCGCCCCGGACGGAACTATGGCTACACCTTC. Its translation is CAWSRPGRNYGYTF. This chain links TRBV30 with TRBJ1-2; D is undetermined. Germline loops: CDR1 GTSNPN, CDR2 SVGIG (reference sequence). The CDR3 is made up of 14 amino acids. Between the trimmed V and J ends, which lost 3 bases and 2 bases, there was a span of 13 bases. The full variable domain, its missing parts supplied by reference TRBV30 and TRBJ1-2, is SQTIHQWPATLVQPVGSPLSLECTVEGTSNPNLYWYRQAAGRGLQLLFYSVGIGQISSEVPQNLSASRPQDRQFILSSKKLLLSDSGFYLCAWSRPGRNYGYTFGSGTRLTVV.

This chain uses TRBV2 with TRBJ2-2; D could derive from TRBD1 or TRBD2 (6 bases each). CDR1 and CDR2 from the germline V gene are SNHLY and FYNNEI. V was cut by 8 bases and J by 1 base, with 14 bases left in between. This CDR3 spans 15 amino acids. CDR3 DNA: TGTGCCAGCGATGAACAGGGACTGAACACCGGGGAGCTGTTTTTT. Its protein product is CASDEQGLNTGELFF.

This sequence joins TRBV6-1 and TRBJ1-2; D remains unclear. Germline CDR1 reads MNHNS; CDR2 reads SASEGT. The V end lost 6 bases, the J end lost 2 bases, and 25 bases lay between the germline ends. The length of the CDR3 is 18 residues. CDR3 loop: CASRAPIGLQTDNYGYTF. CDR3 DNA sequence: TGTGCCAGCAGAGCCCCCATTGGGTTACAGACGGACAACTATGGCTACACCTTC.

This clonotype was seen ten or more times. J is TRBJ2-1 and V is TRBV10-2; unclear D gene. V shed 3 bases and J shed 0 bases, with 9 bases lying between them. The CDR3 loop spans 15 amino acids. Germline CDR1 and CDR2: WSHSY and SAAADI. The CDR3 spells CASSDSRSSYNEQFF. The CDR3, as DNA: TGCGCCAGCAGTGACTCGCGGAGCTCCTACAATGAGCAGTTCTTC.

This clonotype has only a few counts. The rearrangement links TRBV5-1 to TRBJ1-1, with unresolved D. Germline loops: CDR1 SGHRS, CDR2 YFSETQ. Trimming shortened V by 2 bases and J by 0 bases, and 11 bases separated the two germline ends. The CDR3 totals 15 residues. CDR3 DNA: TGCGCCAGCAGCTTTAATCTGGATATGAACACTGAAGCTTTCTTT. It translates to CASSFNLDMNTEAFF. Variable domain in full (rest from reference TRBV5-1 and TRBJ1-1): KAGVTQTPRYLIKTRGQQVTLSCSPISGHRSVSWYQQTPGQGLQFLFEYFSETQRNKGNFPGRFSGRQFSNSRSEMNVSTLELGDSALYLCASSFNLDMNTEAFFGQGTRLTVV.

The chain couples TRBV20-1 to TRBJ2-1, with 10 bases matching TRBD1. CDR1 DFQATT and CDR2 SNEGSKA come from the germline V gene (reference sequence). The CDR3 extends over 15 amino acids. The junction had 2 bases not matched to a gene; V was cut back by 3 bases and J by 0 bases. The CDR3 nucleotides are TGCAGTGCTAGGGGACAGGGGAGCTCCTACAATGAGCAGTTCTTC. The encoded protein is CSARGQGSSYNEQFF.

This clonotype has more than one count but fewer than ten. The V and J genes are TRBV12-3 or TRBV12-4 and TRBJ1-5; 8 bases match TRBD1. The V segment lost 6 bases and the J segment 3 bases; nucleotides outside the gene matches: 4. The CDR3 is 14 amino acids. The CDR3 loop reads CASRRQGTNQPQHF. The CDR3 DNA reads TGTGCCAGCAGGAGACAGGGGACCAATCAGCCCCAGCATTTT.

V gene TRBV29-1 combines with J gene TRBJ1-1, with D hard to call. Trimming shortened V by 6 bases and J by 2 bases, and 10 bases separated the two germline ends. Germline-derived CDR1 and CDR2 are SQVTM and ANQGSEA. The CDR3 is made up of 12 amino acids. The CDR3 loop is CSVGKRNTEAFF. The DNA for the CDR3 is TGCAGCGTCGGGAAAAGAAACACTGAAGCTTTCTTT.

This chain joins TRBV7-8 and TRBJ2-5; TRBD1 agrees at 9 bases. V lost 5 bases to trimming and J lost 5 bases; unmatched junction nucleotides: 6. The CDR3 totals 14 residues. The V gene's germline CDR1 is SGHVS and CDR2 FQNEAQ. For the CDR3, the DNA is TGTGCCAGCAGCCCAGCCGGGACAGGGGAGACCCAGTACTTC. Amino acids: CASSPAGTGETQYF.

Many counts were recorded for this clonotype. The chain joins TRBV20-1 to TRBJ2-5, with no clear D. The length of the CDR3 is 14 residues. Germline CDR1 is DFQATT and CDR2 is SNEGSKA (reference sequence). V lost 4 bases, J lost 1 base, and 13 bases lay in between. In DNA, the CDR3 is TGCAGTGCTACTTCAGGATTTGGCCAAGAGACCCAGTACTTC. This codes for CSATSGFGQETQYF.

This clonotype was observed a handful of times. This chain links TRBV20-1 with TRBJ1-3, with D hard to call. The CDR3 runs to 12 residues. Trimming left V 5 bases short and J 4 bases short, with 9 bases between. CDR1 is DFQATT, CDR2 SNEGSKA, per germline (reference sequence). The CDR3 nucleotides read TGCAGTGCTCTAAAATCCGGAAACACCATATATTTT. This sequence encodes CSALKSGNTIYF.

The chain uses TRBV20-1 and TRBJ1-5; D is uncertain. CDR3 length: 12 amino acids. Germline CDR1 DFQATT, CDR2 SNEGSKA (reference sequence). The germline V and J ends were trimmed by 5 bases and 0 bases, with 5 bases remaining between them. In DNA form, the CDR3 reads TGCAGTGCTGCATATAGCAATCAGCCCCAGCATTTT. It translates to CSAAYSNQPQHF.

This chain links TRBV5-6 with TRBJ1-5, with 8 bases lining up with TRBD1. V gave up 4 bases and J gave up 1 base; unmatched junction bases: 4. CDR1 and CDR2 (germline): SGHDT, YYEEEE. The CDR3 consists of 15 residues. The CDR3 reads CASSLGDRSNQPQHF. The CDR3 coding sequence is TGTGCCAGCAGCCTAGGGGACAGGAGCAATCAGCCCCAGCATTTT.

The rearrangement links TRBV5-6 to TRBJ2-5; D is possibly TRBD1 (6 bases). The CDR3 loop spans 13 amino acids. The V gene's germline CDR1 is SGHDT and CDR2 YYEEEE. V was shortened by 1 base and J by 6 bases, with 10 bases between the two germline ends. CDR3 loop: CASSLFGGKTQYF. The CDR3 nucleotides are TGTGCCAGCAGCTTGTTTGGGGGCAAGACCCAGTACTTC.

In its sample, this clonotype was seen a few times. This sequence joins TRBV7-8 and TRBJ2-7, with a weak D call TRBD1 (5 bases). The CDR3 contains 14 residues. Germline CDR1 reads SGHVS; CDR2 reads FQNEAQ. The V end lost 4 bases, the J end lost 0 bases, and 10 bases lay between the germline ends. CDR3 coding DNA: TGTGCCAGCAGCTGGGGCAGGGTCTCCTACGAGCAGTACGTC. Amino acids: CASSWGRVSYEQYV.

The V gene is TRBV28, the J gene TRBJ1-5, with D possibly matching TRBD1 (5 bases). V lost 4 bases, J lost 0 bases, and 16 bases lay in between. The germline gives CDR1 MDHEN, CDR2 SYDVKM. The CDR3 length is 17 residues. This CDR3 reads CASSSQTEAYSNQPQHF. In DNA form, the CDR3 reads TGTGCCAGCAGTTCCCAGACAGAAGCTTATAGCAATCAGCCCCAGCATTTT. Full variable domain (missing parts from reference TRBV28 and TRBJ1-5): DVKVTQSSRYLVKRTGEKVFLECVQDMDHENMFWYRQDPGLGLRLIYFSYDVKMKEKGDIPEGYSVSREKKERFSLILESASTNQTSMYLCASSSQTEAYSNQPQHFGDGTRLSIL.

The sample holds a few counts of this clonotype. J is TRBJ2-5 and V is TRBV29-1; a weak D match, TRBD1 (6 bases). The length of the CDR3 is 14 residues. V was shortened by 0 bases and J by 3 bases, with 11 bases between the two germline ends. Germline CDR1 and CDR2: SQVTM and ANQGSEA. Here the CDR3 reads CSVEDWDKKETQYF. The CDR3 DNA reads TGCAGCGTTGAAGATTGGGACAAAAAAGAGACCCAGTACTTC.

This clonotype showed up many times. V gene TRBV30 combines with J gene TRBJ1-5; D unresolved. Looked up from germline, CDR1 is GTSNPN and CDR2 is SVGIG (reference sequence). This CDR3 is 14 amino acids long. Trimming removed 4 bases at V and 7 bases at J, with 17 bases between. CDR3 residues: CAWTRARLEQPQHF. CDR3 sequence (DNA): TGTGCCTGGACTAGAGCGAGGTTGGAGCAGCCCCAGCATTTT.

Ten or more counts support this clonotype. The chain couples TRBV2 to TRBJ1-2, with D perhaps matching TRBD1 (6 bases). Trimming left V 6 bases short and J 2 bases short, with 16 bases between. Looked up from germline, CDR1 is SNHLY and CDR2 is FYNNEI. The CDR3 is made up of 15 amino acids. The CDR3 DNA reads as TGTGCCAGCAGCCGGACGGACAGCGGGAACTATGGCTACACCTTC. Translating it yields CASSRTDSGNYGYTF.

A few counts support this clonotype. The V gene is TRBV29-1, the J gene TRBJ2-1; D is undetermined. There are 11 residues in the CDR3. Trimming took off 4 bases at V and 4 bases at J, with 5 bases between the two ends. CDR1 SQVTM and CDR2 ANQGSEA come from the germline V gene. The CDR3 reads CSVARYNEQFF. The CDR3 coding sequence is TGCAGCGTTGCCAGGTACAATGAGCAGTTCTTC.

This chain joins TRBV29-1 and TRBJ1-1; D not resolved. Germline-derived CDR1 and CDR2 are SQVTM and ANQGSEA. Trimming shortened V by 4 bases and J by 0 bases, and 3 bases separated the two germline ends. This CDR3 region has 11 residues. DNA for the CDR3: TGCAGCGTTGCCGTGAACACTGAAGCTTTCTTT. As protein: CSVAVNTEAFF. Complete variable domain (other parts from reference TRBV29-1 and TRBJ1-1): SAVISQKPSRDICQRGTSLTIQCQVDSQVTMMFWYRQQPGQSLTLIATANQGSEATYESGFVIDKFPISRPNLTFSTLTVSNMSPEDSSIYLCSVAVNTEAFFGQGTRLTVV.

The genes are TRBV5-1 and TRBJ2-5; possibly TRBD2 for D (7 bases). CDR3 length: 14 amino acids. V was trimmed by 4 bases and J by 5 bases, leaving 15 bases between them. Germline V gene sequence: CDR1 SGHRS, CDR2 YFSETQ. CDR3: CASSAGAQEETQYF. CDR3 bases: TGCGCCAGCAGCGCGGGGGCCCAAGAGGAGACCCAGTACTTC.

The chain combines TRBV5-5 with TRBJ2-1, with D hard to call. The CDR3 totals 11 residues. In germline, CDR1 is SGHKS, CDR2 YYEKEE (reference sequence). V lost 4 bases and J 3 bases, leaving 2 bases between the germline ends. DNA for the CDR3: TGTGCCAGCAGCCTCTACAATGAGCAGTTCTTC. As protein: CASSLYNEQFF. Supplemented by reference TRBV5-5 and TRBJ2-1, the full variable domain reads DAGVTQSPTHLIKTRGQQVTLRCSPISGHKSVSWYQQVLGQGPQFIFQYYEKEERGRGNFPDRFSARQFPNYSSELNVNALLLGDSALYLCASSLYNEQFFGPGTRLTVL.

In its sample, this clonotype was seen a few times. The J gene is TRBJ2-5, the V gene TRBV7-3, with D perhaps matching TRBD2 (5 bases). This CDR3 spans 13 amino acids. V was pared by 6 bases and J by 5 bases, with 13 bases between. Looked up from germline, CDR1 is SGHTA and CDR2 is FQGTGA. The CDR3 region has the DNA TGTGCCAGCAGAGAGGGTCCTGGGGAGACCCAGTACTTC. It codes for CASREGPGETQYF.

This clonotype was detected a few times. The CDR3 is CASSYWERSTDTQYF. CDR3 bases: TGTGCCAGCAGTTACTGGGAGCGAAGCACAGATACGCAGTATTTT. The rearrangement uses TRBV6-6 and TRBJ2-3; TRBD2 might be the D (5 bases). The CDR3 covers 15 residues. CDR1 is MNHNY and CDR2 is SVGAGI in the germline V gene (reference sequence). V was cut by 1 base and J by 0 bases, with 8 bases left in between.

The genes are TRBV29-1 and TRBJ1-5; D unresolved. Trimming removed 6 bases at V and 7 bases at J, with 16 bases between. The germline CDR1 and CDR2 sequences are SQVTM and ANQGSEA. This CDR3 spans 13 amino acids. The CDR3 loop is CSVLLAIGQPQHF. The DNA of the CDR3 is TGCAGCGTCCTCCTCGCGATCGGCCAGCCCCAGCATTTT.

This clonotype was counted many times. The rearrangement joins TRBV14 to TRBJ2-2; 8 bases are a match to TRBD2. The CDR3 sequence is 16 residues long. The trim removed 4 bases at V and 5 bases at J, leaving 9 bases unmatched. Germline V lookup: CDR1 SGHDN, CDR2 FVKESK. CDR3 bases: TGTGCCAGCAGCCCACCGGGACTAGGAGAAACCGGGGAGCTGTTTTTT. This sequence encodes CASSPPGLGETGELFF.